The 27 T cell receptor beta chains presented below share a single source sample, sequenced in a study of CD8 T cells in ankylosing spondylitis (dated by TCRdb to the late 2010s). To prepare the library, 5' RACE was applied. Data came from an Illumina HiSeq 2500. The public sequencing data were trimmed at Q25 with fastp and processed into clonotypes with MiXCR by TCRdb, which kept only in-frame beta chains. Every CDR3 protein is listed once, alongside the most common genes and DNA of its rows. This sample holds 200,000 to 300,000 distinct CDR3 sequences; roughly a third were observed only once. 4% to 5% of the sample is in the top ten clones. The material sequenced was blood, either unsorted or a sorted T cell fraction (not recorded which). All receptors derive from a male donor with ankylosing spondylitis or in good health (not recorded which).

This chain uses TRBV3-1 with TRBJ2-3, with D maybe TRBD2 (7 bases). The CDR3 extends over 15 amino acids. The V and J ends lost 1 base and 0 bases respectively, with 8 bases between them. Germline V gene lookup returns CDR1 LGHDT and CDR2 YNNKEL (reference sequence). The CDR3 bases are TGTGCCAGCAGCCAAGCGGGGGGCAGCACAGATACGCAGTATTTT. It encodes CASSQAGGSTDTQYF.

This CDR3 reads CASSLLAGGFLNEQFF. Here the CDR3 DNA reads TGTGCCAGCAGCTTACTGGCGGGGGGGTTCCTCAATGAGCAGTTCTTC. The chain couples TRBV7-3 to TRBJ2-1; TRBD2 matches 9 bases. The CDR3 is 16 residues long. V gave up 2 bases and J gave up 6 bases; unmatched junction bases: 8. The germline CDR1 and CDR2 sequences are SGHTA and FQGTGA.

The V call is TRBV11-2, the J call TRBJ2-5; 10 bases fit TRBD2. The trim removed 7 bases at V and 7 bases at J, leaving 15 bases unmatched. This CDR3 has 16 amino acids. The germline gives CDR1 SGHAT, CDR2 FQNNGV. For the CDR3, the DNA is TGTGCCAGCAACCCATGGGCTAGCGGGGGAATTGGGACCCAGTACTTC. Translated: CASNPWASGGIGTQYF.

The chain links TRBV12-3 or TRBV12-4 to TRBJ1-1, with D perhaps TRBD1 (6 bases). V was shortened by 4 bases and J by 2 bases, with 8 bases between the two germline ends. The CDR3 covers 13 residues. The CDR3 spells CASSSDRNTEAFF. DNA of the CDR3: TGTGCCAGCAGTTCGGACAGAAACACTGAAGCTTTCTTT.

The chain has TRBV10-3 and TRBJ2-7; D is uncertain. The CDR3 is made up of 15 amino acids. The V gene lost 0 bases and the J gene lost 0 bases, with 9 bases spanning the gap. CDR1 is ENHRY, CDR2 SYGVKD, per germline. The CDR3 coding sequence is TGTGCCATCAGTGAGTCTGATAGAAGCTCCTACGAGCAGTACTTC. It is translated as CAISESDRSSYEQYF.

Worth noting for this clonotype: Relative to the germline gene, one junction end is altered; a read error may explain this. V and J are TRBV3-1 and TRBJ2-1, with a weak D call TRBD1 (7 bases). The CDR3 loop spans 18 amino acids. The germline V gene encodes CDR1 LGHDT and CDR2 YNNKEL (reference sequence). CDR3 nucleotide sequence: TGTGCCCGCAGTTCTCCGGGACAGCTAGCGCCCTCCTACAATGAGCAGTTCTTC. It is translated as CARSSPGQLAPSYNEQFF.

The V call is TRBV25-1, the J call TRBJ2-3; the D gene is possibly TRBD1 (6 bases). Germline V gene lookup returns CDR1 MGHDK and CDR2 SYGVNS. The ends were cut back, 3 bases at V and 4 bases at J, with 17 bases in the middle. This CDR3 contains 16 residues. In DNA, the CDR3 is TGTGCCAGCAGTGATTCAACAGGGCGAGGGGCAGATACGCAGTATTTT. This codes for CASSDSTGRGADTQYF.

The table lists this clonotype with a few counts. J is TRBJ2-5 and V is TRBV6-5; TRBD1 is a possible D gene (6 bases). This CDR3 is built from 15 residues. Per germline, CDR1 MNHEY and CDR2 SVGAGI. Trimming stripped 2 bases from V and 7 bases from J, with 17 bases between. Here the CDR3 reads CASSYDTTGWGTQYF. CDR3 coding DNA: TGTGCCAGCAGTTACGATACCACAGGGTGGGGGACCCAGTACTTC.

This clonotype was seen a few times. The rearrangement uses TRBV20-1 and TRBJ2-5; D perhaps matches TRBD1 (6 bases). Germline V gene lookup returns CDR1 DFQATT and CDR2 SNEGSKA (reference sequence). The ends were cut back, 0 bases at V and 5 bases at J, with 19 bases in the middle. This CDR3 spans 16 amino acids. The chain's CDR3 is CSARDLPGRGLETQYF. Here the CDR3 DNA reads TGCAGTGCTAGAGATCTCCCGGGCAGGGGTTTGGAGACCCAGTACTTC.

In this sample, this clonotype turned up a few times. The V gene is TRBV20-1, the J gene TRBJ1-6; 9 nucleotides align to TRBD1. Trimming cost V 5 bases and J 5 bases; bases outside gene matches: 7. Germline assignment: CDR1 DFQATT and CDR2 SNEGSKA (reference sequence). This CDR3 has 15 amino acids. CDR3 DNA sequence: TGCAGTGCTTCGGACAGGGGTGGAAATAATTCACCCCTCCACTTT. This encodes CSASDRGGNNSPLHF.

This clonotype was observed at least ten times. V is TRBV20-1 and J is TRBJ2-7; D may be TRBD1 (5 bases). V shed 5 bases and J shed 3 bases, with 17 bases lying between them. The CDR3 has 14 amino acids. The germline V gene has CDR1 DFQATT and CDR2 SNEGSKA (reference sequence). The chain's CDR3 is CSAPQGSSIYEQYF. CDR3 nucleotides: TGCAGTGCTCCCCAGGGAAGTAGTATCTACGAGCAGTACTTC.

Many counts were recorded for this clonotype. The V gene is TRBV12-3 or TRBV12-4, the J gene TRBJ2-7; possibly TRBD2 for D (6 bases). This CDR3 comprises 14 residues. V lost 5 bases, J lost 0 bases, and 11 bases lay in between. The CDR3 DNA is TGTGCCAGCAGTCCCCACGGGGGCTCCTACGAGCAGTACTTC. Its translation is CASSPHGGSYEQYF.

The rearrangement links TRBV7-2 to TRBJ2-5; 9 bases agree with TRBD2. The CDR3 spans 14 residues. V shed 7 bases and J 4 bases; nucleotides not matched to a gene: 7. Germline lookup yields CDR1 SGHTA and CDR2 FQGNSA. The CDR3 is CASTPGLARETQYF. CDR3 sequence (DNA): TGTGCCAGCACCCCAGGACTAGCGCGAGAGACCCAGTACTTC.

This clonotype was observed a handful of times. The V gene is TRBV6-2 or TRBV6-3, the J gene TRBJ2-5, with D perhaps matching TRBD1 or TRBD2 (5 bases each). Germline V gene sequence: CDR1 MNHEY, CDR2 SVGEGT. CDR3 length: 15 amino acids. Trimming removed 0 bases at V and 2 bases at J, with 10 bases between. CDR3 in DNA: TGTGCCAGCAGTTACTCGATTGGGGGACAAGAGACCCAGTACTTC. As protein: CASSYSIGGQETQYF.

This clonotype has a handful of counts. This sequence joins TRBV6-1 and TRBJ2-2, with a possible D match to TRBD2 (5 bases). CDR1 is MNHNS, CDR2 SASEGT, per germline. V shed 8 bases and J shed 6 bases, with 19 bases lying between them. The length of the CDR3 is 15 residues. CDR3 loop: CASARGYELSGELFF. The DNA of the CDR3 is TGTGCCAGCGCAAGAGGGTATGAGTTGTCCGGGGAGCTGTTTTTT.

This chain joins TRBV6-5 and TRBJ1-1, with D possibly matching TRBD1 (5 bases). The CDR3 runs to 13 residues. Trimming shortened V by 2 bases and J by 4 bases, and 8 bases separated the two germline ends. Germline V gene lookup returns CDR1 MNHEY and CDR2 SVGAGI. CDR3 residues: CASSYRGGTEAFF. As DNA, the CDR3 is TGTGCCAGCAGTTACAGGGGAGGCACTGAAGCTTTCTTT.

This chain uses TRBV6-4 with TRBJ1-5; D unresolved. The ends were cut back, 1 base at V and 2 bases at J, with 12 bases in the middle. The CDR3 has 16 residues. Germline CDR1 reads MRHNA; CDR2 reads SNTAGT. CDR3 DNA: TGTGCCAGCAGTGACTACCTTCAGGCCCGCAATCAGCCCCAGCATTTT. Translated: CASSDYLQARNQPQHF.

CDR3 DNA sequence: TGTGCCAGCAGTTTTCGTGGCCAGGGCCGGCATCAGCCCCAGCATTTT. Translation gives CASSFRGQGRHQPQHF. This chain uses TRBV12-3 or TRBV12-4 with TRBJ1-5; D possibly corresponds to TRBD1 (5 bases). Trimming left V 3 bases short and J 5 bases short, with 17 bases between. The CDR3 has 16 amino acids.

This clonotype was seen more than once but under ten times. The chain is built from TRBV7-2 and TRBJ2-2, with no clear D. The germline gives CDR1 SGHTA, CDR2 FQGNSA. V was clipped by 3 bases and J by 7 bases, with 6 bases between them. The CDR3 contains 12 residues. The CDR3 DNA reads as TGTGCCAGCAGCTTTTACGACGGGGAGCTGTTTTTT. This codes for CASSFYDGELFF. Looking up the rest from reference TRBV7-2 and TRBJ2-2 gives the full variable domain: GAGVSQSPSNKVTEKGKDVELRCDPISGHTALYWYRQSLGQGLEFLIYFQGNSAPDKSGLPSDRFSAERTGGSVSTLTIQRTQQEDSAVYLCASSFYDGELFFGEGSRLTVL.

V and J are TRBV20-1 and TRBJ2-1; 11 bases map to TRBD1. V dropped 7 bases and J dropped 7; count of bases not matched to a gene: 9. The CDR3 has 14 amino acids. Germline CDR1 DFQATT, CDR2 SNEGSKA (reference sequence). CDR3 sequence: CSGAGQGAGNEQFF. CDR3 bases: TGCAGTGGGGCTGGACAGGGGGCCGGGAATGAGCAGTTCTTC.

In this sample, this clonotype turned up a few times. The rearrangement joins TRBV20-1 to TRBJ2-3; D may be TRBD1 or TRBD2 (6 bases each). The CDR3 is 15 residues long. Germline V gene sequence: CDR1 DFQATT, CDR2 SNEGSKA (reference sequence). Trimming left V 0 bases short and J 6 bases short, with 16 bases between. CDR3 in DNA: TGCAGTGCTAGAGATTCGTGGGGGGCGAGGGATACGCAGTATTTT. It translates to CSARDSWGARDTQYF.

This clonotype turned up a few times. The CDR3 region has the DNA TGTGCCAGCAGATCAGACAGGGGATCCCCTTACGAGCAGTACTTC. Encoded protein: CASRSDRGSPYEQYF. This chain links TRBV6-1 with TRBJ2-7; the match to TRBD1 covers 8 bases. Losses at the gene ends were 6 bases for V and 4 bases for J; bases not matched to a gene: 11. This CDR3 is 15 amino acids long. In germline, CDR1 is MNHNS, CDR2 SASEGT.

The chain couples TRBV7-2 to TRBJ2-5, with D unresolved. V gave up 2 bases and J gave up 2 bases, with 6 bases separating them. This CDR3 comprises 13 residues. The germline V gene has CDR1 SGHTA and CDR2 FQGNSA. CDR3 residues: CASSLWGQETQYF. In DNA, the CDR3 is TGTGCCAGCAGCTTATGGGGACAAGAGACCCAGTACTTC. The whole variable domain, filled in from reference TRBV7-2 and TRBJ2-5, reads GAGVSQSPSNKVTEKGKDVELRCDPISGHTALYWYRQSLGQGLEFLIYFQGNSAPDKSGLPSDRFSAERTGGSVSTLTIQRTQQEDSAVYLCASSLWGQETQYFGPGTRLLVL.

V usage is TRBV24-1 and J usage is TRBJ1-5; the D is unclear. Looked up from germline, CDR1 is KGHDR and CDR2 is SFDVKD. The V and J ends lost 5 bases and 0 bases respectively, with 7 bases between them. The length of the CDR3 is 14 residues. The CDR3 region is CATSGQYSNQPQHF. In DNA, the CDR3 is TGTGCCACCAGTGGTCAGTATAGCAATCAGCCCCAGCATTTT.

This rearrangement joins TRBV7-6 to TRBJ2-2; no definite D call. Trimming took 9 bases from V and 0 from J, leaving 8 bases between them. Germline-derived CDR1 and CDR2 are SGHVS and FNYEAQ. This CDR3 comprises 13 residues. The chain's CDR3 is CASTSTNTGELFF. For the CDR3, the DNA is TGTGCCAGTACCTCGACGAACACCGGGGAGCTGTTTTTT.

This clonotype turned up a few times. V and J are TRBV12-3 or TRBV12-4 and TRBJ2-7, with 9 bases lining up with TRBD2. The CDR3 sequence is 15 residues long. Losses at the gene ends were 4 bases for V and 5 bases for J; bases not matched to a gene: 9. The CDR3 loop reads CASSSTTSGADEQYF. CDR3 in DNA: TGTGCCAGCAGTTCCACGACTAGCGGTGCCGACGAGCAGTACTTC.

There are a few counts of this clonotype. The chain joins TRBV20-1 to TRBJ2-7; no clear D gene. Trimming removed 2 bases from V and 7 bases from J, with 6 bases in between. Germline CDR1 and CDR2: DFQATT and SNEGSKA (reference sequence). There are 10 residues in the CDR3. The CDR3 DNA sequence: TGCAGTGCTAGATGGGTAGAGCAGTACTTC. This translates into CSARWVEQYF.